What follows are 27 T cell receptor beta chains derived from one specimen sequenced in a study of T-cell memory formation after mild COVID-19. TCRdb analysed the 5' RACE reads with MiXCR anew, one entry per CDR3 protein. The repertoire holds over 250,000 distinct CDR3 sequences, with 15% to 20% as singletons. The sample was PBMCs or a T cell subset sorted from them (not recorded which). Receptor source: a man between 18 and 29 years old who had mild COVID-19 (a few samples of this study predate the infection). Cell type and time point are not known.

V usage is TRBV2 and J usage is TRBJ2-7, with D hard to call. Germline V gene data show CDR1 as SNHLY and CDR2 as FYNNEI. This CDR3 has 10 amino acids. V was clipped by 7 bases and J by 6 bases, with 7 bases between them. CDR3 nucleotide sequence: TGTGCCAGCAAGGTCGGCGAGCAGTACTTC. Translating gives CASKVGEQYF.

This clonotype was recorded at least ten times. The chain couples TRBV4-1 to TRBJ2-7; the D is unclear. V gave up 0 bases and J gave up 4 bases, with 13 bases separating them. Germline CDR1 is MGHRA and CDR2 is YSYEKL. The CDR3 extends over 15 amino acids. CDR3 region: CASSQDPGYIYEQYF. The CDR3 bases are TGCGCCAGCAGCCAAGATCCGGGCTACATATACGAGCAGTACTTC.

This clonotype was counted only a few times. A read error is likely, as this CDR3 ends without the conserved phenylalanine or tryptophan. The DNA is left out, because the CDR3 cannot be placed on it with certainty; the CDR3 is given as TCRdb lists it. V gene TRBV11-2 combines with J gene TRBJ1-1; the D segment call TRBD1 is taken from the table without a DNA check. Germline V gene data show CDR1 as SGHAT and CDR2 as FQNNGV. The CDR3 spans 12 amino acids, including both terminal residues. The CDR3 sequence: CASSSERETGGC.

This clonotype was seen a handful of times. The rearrangement uses TRBV5-4 and TRBJ1-2; D gene uncertain. The CDR3 has 15 residues. V was pared by 0 bases and J by 2 bases, with 11 bases between. CDR1 is SGHNT and CDR2 is YYREEE in the germline V gene (reference sequence). In DNA, the CDR3 is TGTGCCAGCAGCTTGGAGAAGGGAGTCAACTATGGCTACACCTTC. Amino acids: CASSLEKGVNYGYTF.

This clonotype turned up a few times. The CDR3 DNA is TGTGCCAGCAGCGTAACGCTAGCGGTGACGAACACCGGGGAGCTGTTTTTT. It specifies CASSVTLAVTNTGELFF. The genes are TRBV9 and TRBJ2-2; TRBD2 matches at 7 bases. Germline CDR1 reads SGDLS; CDR2 reads YYNGEE. There are 17 residues in the CDR3. Trimming took 1 base from V and 0 from J; bases not matched to a gene: 6.

There are many counts of this clonotype. The J gene is TRBJ2-3, the V gene TRBV6-5, with D tentatively TRBD2 (5 bases). The CDR3 has 13 amino acids. The germline V gene encodes CDR1 MNHEY and CDR2 SVGAGI. V lost 8 bases and J 1 base, leaving 10 bases between the germline ends. This CDR3 reads CASSYSGTDTQYF. The CDR3 nucleotides read TGTGCCAGCTCATATAGCGGCACAGATACGCAGTATTTT.

V and J are TRBV6-5 and TRBJ2-6, with a tentative D call TRBD1 (5 bases). The CDR3 extends over 19 amino acids. Germline CDR1 reads MNHEY; CDR2 reads SVGAGI. The ends were cut back, 6 bases at V and 0 bases at J, with 21 bases in the middle. The CDR3, as DNA: TGTGCCAGCAGAACCTGGACAAGGCCTGATCCCTCTGGGGCCAACGTCCTGACTTTC. Protein: CASRTWTRPDPSGANVLTF.

The chain has TRBV4-3 and TRBJ1-2; D gene unclear. This CDR3 spans 16 amino acids. Deletions cut 4 bases from V and 0 bases from J, with 15 bases between. CDR1 LGHNA and CDR2 YSLEER come from the germline V gene. CDR3 sequence (DNA): TGCGCCAGCAGCCCCACCTTAGTGTTAGCTAACTATGGCTACACCTTC. This gives the protein CASSPTLVLANYGYTF.

The chain is built from TRBV20-1 and TRBJ2-3; TRBD2 agrees at 11 bases. The ends lost 5 bases at V and 3 bases at J; junction bases unmatched: 4. Germline CDR1 and CDR2: DFQATT and SNEGSKA (reference sequence). The CDR3 is 14 residues long. CDR3 bases: TGCAGTGCTTTAGCGGGGGGGCGTACAGATACGCAGTATTTT. This encodes CSALAGGRTDTQYF.

This clonotype was observed a handful of times. V gene TRBV20-1 combines with J gene TRBJ2-5, with D possibly being TRBD1 or TRBD2 (5 bases each). The CDR3 extends over 18 amino acids. CDR1 is DFQATT, CDR2 SNEGSKA, per germline (reference sequence). The ends were cut back, 1 base at V and 0 bases at J, with 21 bases in the middle. CDR3 in amino acids: CSARGFARGREYQETQYF. In DNA, the CDR3 is TGCAGTGCTAGAGGCTTCGCCCGCGGCAGGGAGTACCAAGAGACCCAGTACTTC.

This clonotype was detected ten times or more. This chain uses TRBV12-3 or TRBV12-4 with TRBJ2-5; TRBD1 or TRBD2 may be the D gene (7 bases each). The CDR3 has 17 amino acids. The V gene lost 8 bases and the J gene lost 0 bases, with 22 bases spanning the gap. The CDR3 DNA reads as TGTGCCAGCCAGGGGGGGAACAGCAAACTTAACCAAGAGACCCAGTACTTC. It specifies CASQGGNSKLNQETQYF.

In its sample, this clonotype was seen a few times. The genes are TRBV10-2 and TRBJ1-5, with TRBD1 matching over 7 bases. The junction had 8 bases not matched to a gene; V was cut back by 8 bases and J by 4 bases. CDR3 length: 14 residues. Looked up from germline, CDR1 is WSHSY and CDR2 is SAAADI. The DNA of the CDR3 is TGCGCCAGCGGAAATCTACAGGGGAATCAGCCCCAGCATTTT. Its translation: CASGNLQGNQPQHF.

The chain combines TRBV29-1 with TRBJ2-2; the match to TRBD1 covers 7 bases. J was trimmed by 3 bases and V by 6 bases; bases with no gene match: 10. The germline V gene has CDR1 SQVTM and CDR2 ANQGSEA. This CDR3 contains 15 residues. CDR3 loop: CSVSPTGLDTGELFF. The DNA for the CDR3 is TGCAGCGTCTCGCCGACAGGGCTCGACACCGGGGAGCTGTTTTTT.

V usage is TRBV4-2 and J usage is TRBJ2-3; D is unclear. The CDR3 totals 16 residues. With 0 bases removed from V and 2 bases from J, the gap between germline ends came to 12 bases. The V gene's germline CDR1 is LGHNA and CDR2 YNFKEQ. This CDR3 reads CASSQDGRRFTDTQYF. In nucleotides, the CDR3 is TGTGCCAGCAGCCAAGATGGGCGGCGGTTCACAGATACGCAGTATTTT.

This clonotype was seen a handful of times. The V call is TRBV3-1, the J call TRBJ1-2; D remains ambiguous. Deletions cut 0 bases from V and 12 bases from J, with 8 bases between. Per the germline V gene, CDR1 is LGHDT and CDR2 is YNNKEL (reference sequence). The CDR3 covers 11 residues. The CDR3 sequence is CASSQEGPHTF. In DNA form, the CDR3 reads TGTGCCAGCAGCCAAGAAGGACCCCACACCTTC.

This clonotype appeared a few times. The chain carries TRBV10-3 and TRBJ2-2; 10 positions match TRBD1. This CDR3 is built from 16 residues. CDR1 ENHRY and CDR2 SYGVKD come from the germline V gene. V lost 4 bases to trimming and J lost 3 bases; unmatched junction nucleotides: 5. CDR3 sequence reads: CAISGDRGPHTGELFF. CDR3 bases: TGTGCCATCAGTGGAGACAGGGGGCCGCACACCGGGGAGCTGTTTTTT.

This clonotype was detected ten times or more. The chain has TRBV9 and TRBJ2-5; the match to TRBD2 covers 9 bases. Germline CDR1 and CDR2: SGDLS and YYNGEE. V lost 3 bases to trimming and J lost 0 bases; unmatched junction nucleotides: 3. This CDR3 spans 15 amino acids. The CDR3 DNA sequence: TGTGCCAGCAGCGCCAGCGGGGGGTACCAAGAGACCCAGTACTTC. Its translation: CASSASGGYQETQYF. The whole variable domain, remainder taken from reference TRBV9 and TRBJ2-5, is DSGVTQTPKHLITATGQRVTLRCSPRSGDLSVYWYQQSLDQGLQFLIQYYNGEERAKGNILERFSAQQFPDLHSELNLSSLELGDSALYFCASSASGGYQETQYFGPGTRLLVL.

The chain joins TRBV20-1 to TRBJ2-3, with D tentatively TRBD1 or TRBD2 (5 bases each). The germline V gene has CDR1 DFQATT and CDR2 SNEGSKA (reference sequence). V was trimmed by 6 bases and J by 0 bases, leaving 10 bases between them. The CDR3 has 13 amino acids. The CDR3 nucleotides are TGCAGTGCCCGGGACGAGAGCACAGATACGCAGTATTTT. Translating gives CSARDESTDTQYF.

This clonotype has at least ten counts. The rearrangement joins TRBV12-5 to TRBJ2-6; no clear D. Trimming took 1 base from V and 0 from J, leaving 4 bases between them. CDR3 size: 15 residues. Germline V gene sequence: CDR1 LGHNT, CDR2 FRNRAP. CDR3 DNA sequence: TGTGCTAGTGGTTTGGGACACTCTGGGGCCAACGTCCTGACTTTC. This codes for CASGLGHSGANVLTF. Based on the CDR3 plus reference TRBV12-5 and TRBJ2-6, the full variable domain is DARVTQTPRHKVTEMGQEVTMRCQPILGHNTVFWYRQTMMQGLELLAYFRNRAPLDDSGMPKDRFSAEMPDATLATLKIQPSEPRDSAVYFCASGLGHSGANVLTFGAGSRLTVL.

The chain links TRBV10-3 to TRBJ1-6; 7 nucleotides align to TRBD1. The germline V gene encodes CDR1 ENHRY and CDR2 SYGVKD. V dropped 5 bases and J dropped 5; count of bases not matched to a gene: 3. CDR3 length equals 14 residues. CDR3 amino acids: CAISRDRNNSPLHF. The CDR3 nucleotides read TGTGCCATCAGTAGGGACAGAAATAATTCACCCCTCCACTTT.

For this clonotype: One junction end does not reproduce the germline sequence, and a read error may be involved. The chain carries TRBV27 and TRBJ2-3; 7 nucleotides align to TRBD1. This CDR3 has 15 amino acids. CDR1 and CDR2 from the germline V gene are MNHEY and SMNVEV (reference sequence). CDR3 in amino acids: CASSLMTGWPDKQYF. The CDR3 nucleotides are TGTGCCAGCAGTCTAATGACAGGGTGGCCAGATAAGCAGTATTTT.

J is TRBJ2-7 and V is TRBV28; a possible D gene is TRBD2 (6 bases). Trimming left V 0 bases short and J 0 bases short, with 12 bases between. This CDR3 is built from 16 residues. The germline CDR1 and CDR2 sequences are MDHEN and SYDVKM. Here the CDR3 DNA reads TGTGCCAGCAGTTTATGGGCGGGGACGACCTCCTACGAGCAGTACGTC. Its protein is CASSLWAGTTSYEQYV.

V and J are TRBV19 and TRBJ1-1; D call uncertain. The CDR3 totals 10 residues. The V gene's germline CDR1 is LNHDA and CDR2 SQIVND (reference sequence). V dropped 8 bases and J dropped 11 bases, with 12 bases sitting between them. The CDR3 nucleotides read TGTGCCAGTGGTAAAATGGAGGCTTTCTTT. It encodes CASGKMEAFF. The variable domain in full, completed from reference TRBV19 and TRBJ1-1, reads DGGITQSPKYLFRKEGQNVTLSCEQNLNHDAMYWYRQDPGQGLRLIYYSQIVNDFQKGDIAEGYSVSREKKESFPLTVTSAQKNPTAFYLCASGKMEAFFGQGTRLTVV.

The CDR3 DNA reads as TGTGCCAGCAGCGTAGGGGGGGTGCGGGAGACCCAGTACTTC. Translating gives CASSVGGVRETQYF. The V and J genes are TRBV9 and TRBJ2-5; possibly TRBD2 for D (6 bases). Between the trimmed V and J ends, which lost 0 bases and 5 bases, there was a span of 11 bases. The germline V gene encodes CDR1 SGDLS and CDR2 YYNGEE. The CDR3 spans 14 residues.

This clonotype has more than one count but fewer than ten. The V and J genes are TRBV9 and TRBJ1-1; D possibly corresponds to TRBD1 (5 bases). V lost 2 bases, J lost 3 bases, and 8 bases lay in between. This CDR3 comprises 13 residues. Germline values: CDR1 SGDLS, CDR2 YYNGEE. CDR3 sequence reads: CASSVRGDTEAFF. In DNA, the CDR3 is TGTGCCAGCAGCGTCCGGGGGGACACTGAAGCTTTCTTT. The full variable domain, with the rest looked up from reference TRBV9 and TRBJ1-1, is DSGVTQTPKHLITATGQRVTLRCSPRSGDLSVYWYQQSLDQGLQFLIQYYNGEERAKGNILERFSAQQFPDLHSELNLSSLELGDSALYFCASSVRGDTEAFFGQGTRLTVV.

This clonotype has a handful of counts. V usage is TRBV2 and J usage is TRBJ1-1; D is ambiguous. Per germline, CDR1 SNHLY and CDR2 FYNNEI. The CDR3 is made up of 15 amino acids. V lost 2 bases and J 5 bases, leaving 15 bases between the germline ends. The CDR3 is CASSESGIRYTEAFF. The CDR3 region has the DNA TGTGCCAGCAGTGAATCTGGGATTCGGTATACTGAAGCTTTCTTT.

As DNA, the CDR3 is TGTGCCACCAGTAGCAGGACTTCCTCCTACGAGCAGTACTTC. Translating gives CATSSRTSSYEQYF. The chain uses TRBV15 and TRBJ2-7, with D possibly being TRBD2 (5 bases). The CDR3 extends over 14 amino acids. Trimming cost V 6 bases and J 0 bases, with 12 bases left between them. The germline gives CDR1 LNHNV, CDR2 YYDKDF (reference sequence).